This passage covers 6 T cell receptor beta chains from one sample sequenced in a study of cytomegalovirus exposure and HLA in healthy donors. The PCR ran on 60 Vbeta and 13 Jbeta primers. Only in-frame clones appear in the TCRdb table, and some are missing; sequencing was by immunoSEQ multiplex PCR. This sample contains 150,000 to 200,000 clones. The sequencing sample was made of PBMCs. The receptors were gathered from a woman younger than 35 in good health and CMV-seropositive.

The CDR3, as DNA: TGTGCCACCAGCAGGCTCCGACTAGCGGGGCCGAATGAGCAGTTCTTC. Its protein product is CATSRLRLAGPNEQFF. The chain uses TRBV15 and TRBJ2-1, with TRBD2 matching over 11 bases. Germline values: CDR1 LNHNV, CDR2 YYDKDF (reference sequence). The CDR3 totals 16 residues. Germline trimming cut 3 bases from V and 7 bases from J; bases unmatched to any gene: 8.

This chain connects TRBV10-3 to TRBJ2-5; D might be TRBD1 (6 bases). Germline-derived CDR1 and CDR2 are ENHRY and SYGVKD. CDR3 size: 14 residues. The V gene lost 4 bases and the J gene lost 4 bases, with 13 bases spanning the gap. DNA for the CDR3: TGTGCCATCAGTGTAGAGGGGGACGGAGAGACCCAGTACTTC. Protein sequence: CAISVEGDGETQYF.

This rearrangement joins TRBV19 to TRBJ2-5; D remains unclear. Germline V gene lookup returns CDR1 LNHDA and CDR2 SQIVND (reference sequence). The germline V and J ends were trimmed by 3 bases and 5 bases, with 10 bases remaining between them. This CDR3 region has 13 residues. In DNA form, the CDR3 reads TGTGCCAGTAGTATTAGTATGAGGGAGACCCAGTACTTC. This sequence encodes CASSISMRETQYF.

The chain recombines TRBV2 with TRBJ1-4; 7 nucleotides match TRBD1. The CDR3 is made up of 15 amino acids. CDR1 SNHLY and CDR2 FYNNEI come from the germline V gene. V dropped 4 bases and J dropped 0; count of bases not matched to a gene: 2. The CDR3 protein is CASSGDRATNEKLFF. In DNA form, the CDR3 reads TGTGCCAGCAGTGGCGACAGGGCAACTAATGAAAAACTGTTTTTT.

The chain carries TRBV14 and TRBJ2-1, with 7 bases aligning to TRBD2. V lost 3 bases and J lost 4; bases outside the gene matches: 15. From germline, CDR1 is SGHDN and CDR2 FVKESK. This CDR3 spans 18 amino acids. Written as DNA, the CDR3 is TGTGCCAGCAGCCACCCCGGACTAGAGGGAGGGGTATACAATGAGCAGTTCTTC. It is translated as CASSHPGLEGGVYNEQFF.

This CDR3 is CASSSLAGTFEEQFF. The CDR3 nucleotides read TGTGCCAGCAGCTCCCTAGCGGGGACCTTCGAAGAGCAGTTCTTC. The J gene is TRBJ2-1, the V gene TRBV7-2; TRBD2 matches at 9 bases. CDR3 length: 15 residues. V was pared by 4 bases and J by 10 bases, with 11 bases of the junction left unmatched. CDR1 and CDR2 (germline): SGHTA, FQGNSA.